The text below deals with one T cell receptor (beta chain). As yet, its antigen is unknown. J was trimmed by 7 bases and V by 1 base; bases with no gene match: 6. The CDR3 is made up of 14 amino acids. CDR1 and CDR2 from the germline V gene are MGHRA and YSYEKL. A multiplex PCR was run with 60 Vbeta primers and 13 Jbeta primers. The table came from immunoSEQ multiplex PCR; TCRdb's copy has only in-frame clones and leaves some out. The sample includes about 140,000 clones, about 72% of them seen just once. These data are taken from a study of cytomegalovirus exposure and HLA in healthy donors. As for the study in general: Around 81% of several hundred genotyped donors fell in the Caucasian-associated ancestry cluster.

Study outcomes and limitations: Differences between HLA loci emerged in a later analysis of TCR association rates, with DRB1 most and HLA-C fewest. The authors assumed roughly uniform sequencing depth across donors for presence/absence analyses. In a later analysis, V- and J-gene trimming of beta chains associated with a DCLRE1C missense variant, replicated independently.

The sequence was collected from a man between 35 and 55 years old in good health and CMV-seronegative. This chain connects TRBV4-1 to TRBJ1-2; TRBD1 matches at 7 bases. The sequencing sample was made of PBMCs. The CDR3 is CASSQVLGGGGYTF. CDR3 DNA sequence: TGCGCCAGCAGCCAAGTCTTAGGGGGCGGTGGCTACACCTTC.